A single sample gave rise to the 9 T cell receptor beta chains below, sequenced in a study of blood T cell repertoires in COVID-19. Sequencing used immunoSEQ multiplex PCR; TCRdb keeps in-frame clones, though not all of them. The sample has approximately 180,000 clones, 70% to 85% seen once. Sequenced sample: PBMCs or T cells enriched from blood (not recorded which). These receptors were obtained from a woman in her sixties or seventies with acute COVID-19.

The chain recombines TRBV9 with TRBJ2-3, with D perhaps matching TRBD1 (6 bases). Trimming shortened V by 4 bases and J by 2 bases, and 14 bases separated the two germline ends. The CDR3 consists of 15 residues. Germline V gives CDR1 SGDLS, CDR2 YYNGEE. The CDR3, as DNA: TGTGCCAGCAGCCCACGACAGGACGTCACAGATACGCAGTATTTT. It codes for CASSPRQDVTDTQYF.

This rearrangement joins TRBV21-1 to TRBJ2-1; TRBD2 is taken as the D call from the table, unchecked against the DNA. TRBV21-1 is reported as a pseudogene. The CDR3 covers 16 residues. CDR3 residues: CASSKEGRENRHEQFF. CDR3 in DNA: TGTGCCAGCAGCAAAGAGGGGCGGGAGAATCGGCATGAGCAGTTCTTC.

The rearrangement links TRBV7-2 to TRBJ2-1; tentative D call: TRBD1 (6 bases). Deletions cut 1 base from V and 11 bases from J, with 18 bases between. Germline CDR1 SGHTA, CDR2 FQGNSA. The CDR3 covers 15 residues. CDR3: CASSLGQGPSGKQFF. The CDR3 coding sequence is TGTGCCAGCAGCTTAGGGCAGGGGCCGAGTGGGAAGCAGTTCTTC.

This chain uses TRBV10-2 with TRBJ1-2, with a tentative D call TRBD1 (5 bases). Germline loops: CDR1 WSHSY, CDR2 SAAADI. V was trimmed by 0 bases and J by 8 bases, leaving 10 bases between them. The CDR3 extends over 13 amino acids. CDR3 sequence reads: CASSESAGYGYTF. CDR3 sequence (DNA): TGCGCCAGCAGTGAGTCGGCAGGGTACGGCTACACCTTC.

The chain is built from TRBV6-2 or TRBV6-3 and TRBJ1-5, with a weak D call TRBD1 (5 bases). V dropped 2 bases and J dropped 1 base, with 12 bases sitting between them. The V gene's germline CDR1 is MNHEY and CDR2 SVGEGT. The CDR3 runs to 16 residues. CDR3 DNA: TGTGCCAGCAGTTACGGTCTGGGGGGAAGCAATCAGCCCCAGCATTTT. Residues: CASSYGLGGSNQPQHF.

CDR3 sequence: CASSQGGNQPQHF. The CDR3 bases are TGTGCCAGCAGTCAAGGGGGCAATCAGCCCCAGCATTTT. The chain employs TRBV28 and TRBJ1-5, with D possibly TRBD1 on 5 matching bases. CDR1 MDHEN and CDR2 SYDVKM come from the germline V gene. There are 13 residues in the CDR3. V was cut by 5 bases and J by 2 bases, with 7 bases left in between.

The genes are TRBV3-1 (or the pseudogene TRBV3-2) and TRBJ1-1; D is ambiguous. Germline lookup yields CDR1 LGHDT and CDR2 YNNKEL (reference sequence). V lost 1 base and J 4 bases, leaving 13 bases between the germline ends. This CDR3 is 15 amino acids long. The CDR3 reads CASSQGGGSGTEAFF. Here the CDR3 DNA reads TGTGCCAGCAGCCAAGGAGGAGGATCGGGCACTGAAGCTTTCTTT.

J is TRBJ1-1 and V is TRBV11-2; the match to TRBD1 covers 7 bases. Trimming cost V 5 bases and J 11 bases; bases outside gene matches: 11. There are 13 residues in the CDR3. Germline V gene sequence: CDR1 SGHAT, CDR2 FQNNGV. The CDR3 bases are TGTGCCAGCAGCCCCACCATGGACAGGTTGGCTTTCTTT. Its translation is CASSPTMDRLAFF. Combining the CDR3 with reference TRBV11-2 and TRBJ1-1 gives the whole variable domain EAGVAQSPRYKIIEKRQSVAFWCNPISGHATLYWYQQILGQGPKLLIQFQNNGVVDDSQLPKDRFSAERLKGVDSTLKIQPAKLEDSAVYLCASSPTMDRLAFFGQGTRLTVV.

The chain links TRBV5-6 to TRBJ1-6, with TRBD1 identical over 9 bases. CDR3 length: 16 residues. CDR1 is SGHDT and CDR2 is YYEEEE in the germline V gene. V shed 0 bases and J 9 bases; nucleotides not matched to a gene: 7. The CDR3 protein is CASSLAPGQGGSPLHF. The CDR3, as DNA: TGTGCCAGCAGCTTGGCACCGGGACAGGGTGGTTCACCCCTCCACTTT.